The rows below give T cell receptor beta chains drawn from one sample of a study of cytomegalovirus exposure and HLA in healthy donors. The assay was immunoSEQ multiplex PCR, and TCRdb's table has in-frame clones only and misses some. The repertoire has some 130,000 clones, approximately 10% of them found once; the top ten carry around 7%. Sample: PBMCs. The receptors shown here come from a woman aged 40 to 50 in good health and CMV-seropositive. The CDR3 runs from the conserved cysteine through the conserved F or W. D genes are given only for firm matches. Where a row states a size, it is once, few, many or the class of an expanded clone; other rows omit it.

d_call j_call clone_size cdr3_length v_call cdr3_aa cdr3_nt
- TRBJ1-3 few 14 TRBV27 CASSGSLSGNTIYF TGTGCCAGCAGTGGGAGTCTCTCTGGAAACACCATATATTTT
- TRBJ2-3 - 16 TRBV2 CASSRQTPYYTDTQYF TGTGCCAGCAGCAGACAGACACCCTACTACACAGATACGCAGTATTTT
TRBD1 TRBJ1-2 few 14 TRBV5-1 CASSIWTGNYGYTF TGCGCCAGCAGCATCTGGACAGGGAACTATGGCTACACCTTC
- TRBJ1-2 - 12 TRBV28 CASSFRDYGYTF TGTGCCAGCAGTTTTCGGGACTATGGCTACACCTTC
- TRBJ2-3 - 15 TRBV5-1 CASSSFWASTDTQYF TGCGCCAGCAGCTCCTTCTGGGCTAGCACAGATACGCAGTATTTT
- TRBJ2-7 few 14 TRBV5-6 CASSLAGRGYEQYF TGTGCCAGCAGCTTGGCCGGCAGGGGCTACGAGCAGTACTTC
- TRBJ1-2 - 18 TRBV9 CASSVLRMRQNYNYGYTF TGTGCCAGCAGCGTATTAAGGATGCGACAGAACTATAACTATGGCTACACCTTC
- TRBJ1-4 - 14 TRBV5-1 CASSLEAGVEKLFF TGCGCCAGCAGCTTGGAGGCAGGGGTTGAAAAACTGTTTTTT
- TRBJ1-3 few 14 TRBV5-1 CASSQQGFGNTIYF TGCGCCAGCAGTCAACAGGGATTTGGAAACACCATATATTTT
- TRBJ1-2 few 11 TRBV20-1 CSAWGPSGYTF TGCAGTGCTTGGGGGCCGAGTGGCTACACCTTC
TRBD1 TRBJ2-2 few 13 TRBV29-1 CSASSGGTGELFF TGCAGCGCAAGCTCAGGGGGCACCGGGGAGCTGTTTTTT
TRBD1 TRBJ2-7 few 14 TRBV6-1 CASSERGRWGEQYF TGTGCCAGCAGTGAAAGGGGGCGCTGGGGCGAGCAGTACTTC
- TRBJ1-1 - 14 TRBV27 CASSSRGGRTEAFF TGTGCCAGCAGTTCCCGCGGGGGAAGGACTGAAGCTTTCTTT
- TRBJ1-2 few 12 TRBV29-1 CSVEAGFYGYTF TGCAGCGTTGAGGCAGGGTTCTATGGCTACACCTTC
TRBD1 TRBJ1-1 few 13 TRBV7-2 CASIQGAWTEAFF TGTGCCAGCATACAGGGGGCTTGGACTGAAGCTTTCTTT
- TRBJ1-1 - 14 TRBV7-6 CASISVPENTEAFF -
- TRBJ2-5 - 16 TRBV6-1 CASSEGVRGGQETQYF TGTGCCAGCAGTGAAGGGGTTAGGGGGGGACAAGAGACCCAGTACTTC
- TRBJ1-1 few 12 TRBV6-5 CASSVTETEAFF TGTGCCAGCAGTGTTACAGAGACTGAAGCTTTCTTT
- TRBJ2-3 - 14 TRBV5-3 CARSASGCTDTQYF TGTGCCAGAAGCGCTAGTGGATGCACAGATACGCAGTATTTT
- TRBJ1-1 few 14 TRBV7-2 CASSKSGGNTEAFF TGTGCCAGCAGCAAATCCGGGGGAAACACTGAAGCTTTCTTT
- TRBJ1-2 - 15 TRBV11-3 CASSSANGNRAGYTF TGTGCCAGCAGCTCCGCCAACGGGAACAGGGCTGGCTACACCTTC
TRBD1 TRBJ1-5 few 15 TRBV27 CASSLMGQINQPQHF TGTGCCAGCAGCCTTATGGGACAGATAAATCAGCCCCAGCATTTT
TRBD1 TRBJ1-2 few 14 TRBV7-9 CATAWTGASYGYTF TGTGCCACCGCCTGGACAGGGGCGTCCTATGGCTACACCTTC
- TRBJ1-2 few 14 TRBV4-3 CASSSYGGVYGYTF TGCGCCAGCAGCTCCTATGGGGGGGTCTATGGCTACACCTTC
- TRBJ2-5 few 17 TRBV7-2 CASSLSGVAVPGETQYF TGTGCCAGCAGCTTATCGGGAGTTGCCGTCCCCGGAGAGACCCAGTACTTC
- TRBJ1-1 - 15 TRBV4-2 CASSQDWTQNTEAFF TGTGCCAGCAGCCAAGATTGGACTCAGAACACTGAAGCTTTCTTT
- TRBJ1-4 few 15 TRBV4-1 CASSSLGGGGEKLFF TGCGCCAGCAGCTCCCTCGGGGGAGGGGGTGAAAAACTGTTTTTT
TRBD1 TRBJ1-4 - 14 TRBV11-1 CASSLGTGVEKLFF TGTGCCAGCAGCCTCGGGACAGGGGTCGAAAAACTGTTTTTT
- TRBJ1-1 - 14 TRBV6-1 CASSVEGLNTEAFF TGTGCCAGCAGTGTAGAGGGCCTTAACACTGAAGCTTTCTTT